The 7 T cell receptor beta chains presented below share a single source sample, sequenced in a study of shared clonotypes between healthy human individuals. The naive CD8 population came from CD45RO-negative cells selected for CCR7, without terminally differentiated effector memory CD45RA+ cells. The repertoire was sequenced with immunoSEQ multiplex PCR; TCRdb's copy has only in-frame clones and lacks some. This sample has roughly 2.1 million clones, with just over 90% found just once. Sequenced material: naive CD8+ T cells from PBMCs. These receptors came from a man aged 18 to 29 in good health. Some clones in this sample may be carry-over from other donors' samples.

The chain couples TRBV29-1 to TRBJ1-2, with a weak D call TRBD1 (6 bases). Deletions cut 7 bases from V and 1 base from J, with 10 bases between. This CDR3 contains 12 residues. Per the germline V gene, CDR1 is SQVTM and CDR2 is ANQGSEA. The CDR3 bases are TGCAGCGGGAGGACAGTTAACTATGGCTACACCTTC. Amino acids: CSGRTVNYGYTF.

The chain employs TRBV11-2 and TRBJ2-7; the match to TRBD2 covers 13 bases. Germline V gene sequence: CDR1 SGHAT, CDR2 FQNNGV. V gave up 5 bases and J gave up 2 bases; unmatched junction bases: 3. CDR3 length: 15 residues. Here the CDR3 DNA reads TGTGCCAGCAGCAAGGGACTAGCGGGACCCTACGAGCAGTACTTC. Residues: CASSKGLAGPYEQYF.

The chain recombines TRBV5-6 with TRBJ2-7; D could derive from TRBD1 or TRBD2 (5 bases each). Germline lookup yields CDR1 SGHDT and CDR2 YYEEEE. V was pared by 3 bases and J by 7 bases, with 20 bases between. CDR3 length: 15 residues. The CDR3 sequence: CASSSGTAGSREQYF. The CDR3, as DNA: TGTGCCAGCAGCTCCGGGACCGCCGGCTCGAGGGAGCAGTACTTC.

The rearrangement uses TRBV4-3 and TRBJ2-4; D might be TRBD1 (5 bases). The germline CDR1 and CDR2 sequences are LGHNA and YSLEER. V was shortened by 3 bases and J by 4 bases, with 10 bases between the two germline ends. The CDR3 is 14 residues long. DNA for the CDR3: TGCGCCAGCAGCCAGACCCACAGGAAAAACATTCAGTACTTC. Encoded protein: CASSQTHRKNIQYF.

This chain links TRBV28 with TRBJ2-5; D is undetermined. The CDR3 covers 13 residues. With 3 bases removed from V and 5 bases from J, the gap between germline ends came to 10 bases. CDR1 MDHEN and CDR2 SYDVKM come from the germline V gene. The CDR3 nucleotides are TGTGCCAGCAGTTTGATGAGCGTGGAGACCCAGTACTTC. It specifies CASSLMSVETQYF. The whole variable domain, filled in from reference TRBV28 and TRBJ2-5, reads DVKVTQSSRYLVKRTGEKVFLECVQDMDHENMFWYRQDPGLGLRLIYFSYDVKMKEKGDIPEGYSVSREKKERFSLILESASTNQTSMYLCASSLMSVETQYFGPGTRLLVL.

CDR3 nucleotides: TGCAGCGTTGAGCGGGAGGGCCGCACAGATACGCAGTATTTT. It yields the protein CSVEREGRTDTQYF. The rearrangement joins TRBV29-1 to TRBJ2-3; TRBD2 matches 9 bases. Germline V gene lookup returns CDR1 SQVTM and CDR2 ANQGSEA. The CDR3 length is 14 residues. After removal of 3 bases from V and 1 base from J, the junction contained 2 bases not matched to a gene.

The J gene is TRBJ2-3, the V gene TRBV7-9; D could derive from TRBD1 or TRBD2 (6 bases each). This CDR3 contains 14 residues. Trimming took off 8 bases at V and 3 bases at J, with 15 bases between the two ends. CDR1 and CDR2 from the germline V gene are SEHNR and FQNEAQ (reference sequence). In nucleotides, the CDR3 is TGTGCCAGCCGAGGGGGGCTTTTTACAGATACGCAGTATTTT. Translation: CASRGGLFTDTQYF.